What follows are 23 T cell receptor beta chains derived from one specimen sequenced in a study of OX40 agonist ivuxolimab in advanced cancers. Method: immunoSEQ multiplex PCR; TCRdb's copy keeps in-frame clones and lacks some. The sample lists nearly 70,000 clones; 85% to 90% were seen once. The sample here was CD4+ or CD8+ T cells sorted from blood, taken in a trial of the OX40 agonist ivuxolimab. Receptor source: an adult with an advanced solid tumor such as melanoma, head and neck, liver or kidney cancer.

The chain links TRBV5-1 to TRBJ1-1; 8 bases fit TRBD1. CDR1 is SGHRS and CDR2 is YFSETQ in the germline V gene. The ends lost 0 bases at V and 5 bases at J; junction bases unmatched: 6. CDR3 size: 15 residues. CDR3 amino acids: CASSLEGRGPTEAFF. The CDR3 region has the DNA TGCGCCAGCAGCTTGGAGGGCAGGGGGCCGACTGAAGCTTTCTTT.

The genes are TRBV2 and TRBJ1-1; no reliable D call. This CDR3 is built from 13 residues. V lost 5 bases, J lost 2 bases, and 9 bases lay in between. Germline assignment: CDR1 SNHLY and CDR2 FYNNEI. CDR3 sequence: CASSWEGNTEAFF. For the CDR3, the DNA is TGTGCCAGCAGTTGGGAGGGAAACACTGAAGCTTTCTTT.

The chain recombines TRBV6-1 with TRBJ2-1, with D unclear. V was clipped by 8 bases and J by 9 bases, with 11 bases between them. Germline loops: CDR1 MNHNS, CDR2 SASEGT. The CDR3 loop spans 11 amino acids. The CDR3: CASHLWSEQFF. DNA of the CDR3: TGTGCCAGCCATCTATGGAGTGAGCAGTTCTTC.

The chain combines TRBV30 with TRBJ1-2, with TRBD1 matching over 10 bases. The CDR3 loop spans 14 amino acids. Germline V gene data show CDR1 as GTSNPN and CDR2 as SVGIG (reference sequence). Germline trimming cut 1 base from V and 7 bases from J; bases unmatched to any gene: 6. The CDR3 DNA reads TGTGCCTGGAGTGAGGGACAGGGGTGGGGTGGCTACACCTTC. Translated, it gives CAWSEGQGWGGYTF.

V usage is TRBV25-1 and J usage is TRBJ2-1; 8 nucleotides match TRBD2. With V trimmed by 5 bases and J by 4 bases, 4 bases remained unmatched. This CDR3 contains 14 residues. Germline loops: CDR1 MGHDK, CDR2 SYGVNS. CDR3 bases: TGTGCCAGCAGTCAAGCGGGGGTATACAATGAGCAGTTCTTC. Translated, it gives CASSQAGVYNEQFF.

The rearrangement uses TRBV7-9 and TRBJ2-2; 7 bases line up with TRBD1. Per germline, CDR1 SEHNR and CDR2 FQNEAQ (reference sequence). CDR3 length equals 16 residues. The J segment lost 0 bases and the V segment lost 5 bases, leaving 6 bases of the junction unmatched. The CDR3 DNA sequence: TGTGCCAGCAGCCCCCACAGGGGTGCGAACACCGGGGAGCTGTTTTTT. Translating it yields CASSPHRGANTGELFF.

This chain connects TRBV5-8 to TRBJ1-2, with D hard to call. CDR3 length equals 15 residues. The ends were cut back, 0 bases at V and 4 bases at J, with 13 bases in the middle. Looked up from germline, CDR1 is SGHTS and CDR2 is YDEGEE. DNA of the CDR3: TGTGCCAGCAGCTTGGAGAGCAGTGCGTTCTATGGCTACACCTTC. This encodes CASSLESSAFYGYTF.

This clone appeared once. This chain uses TRBV5-6 with TRBJ1-3; D perhaps matches TRBD1 (5 bases). Germline V gene lookup returns CDR1 SGHDT and CDR2 YYEEEE. The length of the CDR3 is 17 residues. Trimming shortened V by 0 bases and J by 0 bases, and 13 bases separated the two germline ends. CDR3 in amino acids: CASSLGGRLSSGNTIYF. DNA for the CDR3: TGTGCCAGCAGCTTGGGGGGACGTCTGAGCTCTGGAAACACCATATATTTT.

The chain couples TRBV6-4 to TRBJ1-1; D ambiguous. The germline V gene encodes CDR1 MRHNA and CDR2 SNTAGT. The germline V and J ends were trimmed by 0 bases and 1 base, with 6 bases remaining between them. This CDR3 has 14 amino acids. The CDR3 DNA reads TGTGCCAGCAGTGACTCGGGGTCGAACACTGAAGCTTTCTTT. Amino acids: CASSDSGSNTEAFF.

The gene calls are TRBV2 and TRBJ1-2; maybe TRBD1 (6 bases). CDR3 length equals 14 residues. V was clipped by 5 bases and J by 6 bases, with 16 bases between them. Germline V gene lookup returns CDR1 SNHLY and CDR2 FYNNEI. This CDR3 reads CASSSNREGNGYTF. Written as DNA, the CDR3 is TGTGCCAGCAGTTCTAACAGGGAAGGAAATGGCTACACCTTC.

The chain recombines TRBV9 with TRBJ2-7, with a tentative D call TRBD1 (5 bases). CDR3 length: 14 residues. CDR1 SGDLS and CDR2 YYNGEE come from the germline V gene. Trimming pared 4 bases from V and 2 bases from J, leaving 13 bases between. Here the CDR3 reads CASSRREYTYEQYF. CDR3 bases: TGTGCCAGCAGCCGCAGGGAATATACCTACGAGCAGTACTTC.

V and J are TRBV7-8 and TRBJ2-2; 8 positions agree with TRBD2. The CDR3 is 16 amino acids. The ends lost 5 bases at V and 6 bases at J; junction bases unmatched: 11. Germline-derived CDR1 and CDR2 are SGHVS and FQNEAQ. This CDR3 is CASSDRGTSGAGELFF. The CDR3 nucleotides read TGTGCCAGCAGCGATAGAGGGACTAGTGGGGCCGGGGAGCTGTTTTTT.

The chain combines TRBV6-6 with TRBJ1-1, with 8 bases lining up with TRBD1. The trim removed 9 bases at V and 1 base at J, leaving 4 bases unmatched. Germline V CDR1 and CDR2: MNHNY, SVGAGI (reference sequence). The CDR3 runs 13 residues. For the CDR3, the DNA is TGTGCCAGTGGGACAGGAAAGAACACTGAAGCTTTCTTT. This codes for CASGTGKNTEAFF.

The genes are TRBV19 and TRBJ1-2, with TRBD1 matching 11 bases. The V gene's germline CDR1 is LNHDA and CDR2 SQIVND (reference sequence). V shed 5 bases and J 4 bases; nucleotides not matched to a gene: 6. The CDR3 has 15 residues. The CDR3 DNA reads as TGTGCCAGTAGTGTCGCCGGGACAGGGGGCTATGGCTACACCTTC. It translates to CASSVAGTGGYGYTF.

This clone occurred once. The gene calls are TRBV7-3 and TRBJ2-2, with TRBD1 matching over 7 bases. CDR3 length equals 15 residues. Germline V gene lookup returns CDR1 SGHTA and CDR2 FQGTGA. V was clipped by 5 bases and J by 4 bases; unmatched bases: 7. Here the CDR3 DNA reads TGTGCCAGCAGCCCCCCCGGACAGGCCACCGGGGAGCTGTTTTTT. Its protein is CASSPPGQATGELFF.

The J gene is TRBJ1-1, the V gene TRBV5-4, with D hard to call. This CDR3 spans 14 amino acids. Germline V gene lookup returns CDR1 SGHNT and CDR2 YYREEE (reference sequence). The V gene lost 2 bases and the J gene lost 6 bases, with 14 bases spanning the gap. In DNA form, the CDR3 reads TGTGCCAGCAGCTTCAGTGGGGAAGGGCCTGAAGCTTTCTTT. Residues: CASSFSGEGPEAFF.

The gene calls are TRBV7-9 and TRBJ1-1, with D hard to call. CDR3 length: 13 amino acids. CDR1 is SEHNR and CDR2 is FQNEAQ in the germline V gene (reference sequence). Deletions cut 0 bases from V and 5 bases from J, with 7 bases between. The DNA of the CDR3 is TGTGCCAGCAGCTTAGCGTTGGCAACTGAAGCTTTCTTT. It yields the protein CASSLALATEAFF.

This chain connects TRBV18 to TRBJ2-5; the D is unclear. With 3 bases removed from V and 0 bases from J, the gap between germline ends came to 5 bases. The CDR3 contains 13 residues. Germline V CDR1 and CDR2: KGHSH, LQKENI. DNA for the CDR3: TGTGCCAGCTCACCGTGGGACCAAGAGACCCAGTACTTC. It is translated as CASSPWDQETQYF.

The V and J genes are TRBV2 and TRBJ1-1, with D possibly TRBD1 on 5 matching bases. Trimming took 6 bases from V and 3 from J, leaving 11 bases between them. The CDR3 has 13 amino acids. The V gene's germline CDR1 is SNHLY and CDR2 FYNNEI. CDR3: CASSARVYTEAFF. The CDR3 nucleotides are TGTGCCAGCAGCGCCAGGGTCTACACTGAAGCTTTCTTT. The full variable domain, its missing parts supplied by reference TRBV2 and TRBJ1-1, is EPEVTQTPSHQVTQMGQEVILRCVPISNHLYFYWYRQILGQKVEFLVSFYNNEISEKSEIFDDQFSVERPDGSNFTLKIRSTKLEDSAMYFCASSARVYTEAFFGQGTRLTVV.

The V call is TRBV7-8, the J call TRBJ2-1; no definite D call. CDR1 SGHVS and CDR2 FQNEAQ come from the germline V gene. The CDR3 runs to 15 residues. The V end was cut by 1 base, the J end by 0 bases, with 7 bases between. CDR3 in DNA: TGTGCCAGCAGCTTAGAACTGTCCTCCTACAATGAGCAGTTCTTC. As protein: CASSLELSSYNEQFF.

The chain links TRBV9 to TRBJ2-5; D not resolved. CDR3 length equals 14 residues. V was clipped by 0 bases and J by 1 base, with 7 bases between them. Germline V gives CDR1 SGDLS, CDR2 YYNGEE. The CDR3 region is CASSVDAVQETQYF. The CDR3 nucleotides read TGTGCCAGCAGCGTAGATGCAGTCCAAGAGACCCAGTACTTC.

This clone appeared once. The gene calls are TRBV2 and TRBJ1-5, with D unclear. V lost 5 bases and J lost 3, with 8 bases in between. Germline V gene data show CDR1 as SNHLY and CDR2 as FYNNEI. The CDR3 sequence is 13 residues long. Written as DNA, the CDR3 is TGTGCCAGCAGTTGGGCCTTCAATCAGCCCCAGCATTTT. It is translated as CASSWAFNQPQHF.

V and J are TRBV28 and TRBJ2-7, with D possibly TRBD1 on 5 matching bases. V lost 5 bases and J 2 bases, leaving 13 bases between the germline ends. CDR3 length: 14 amino acids. Per the germline V gene, CDR1 is MDHEN and CDR2 is SYDVKM. CDR3 protein: CASSPAGRAYEQYF. In DNA form, the CDR3 reads TGTGCCAGCAGTCCGGCCGGCAGGGCCTACGAGCAGTACTTC.